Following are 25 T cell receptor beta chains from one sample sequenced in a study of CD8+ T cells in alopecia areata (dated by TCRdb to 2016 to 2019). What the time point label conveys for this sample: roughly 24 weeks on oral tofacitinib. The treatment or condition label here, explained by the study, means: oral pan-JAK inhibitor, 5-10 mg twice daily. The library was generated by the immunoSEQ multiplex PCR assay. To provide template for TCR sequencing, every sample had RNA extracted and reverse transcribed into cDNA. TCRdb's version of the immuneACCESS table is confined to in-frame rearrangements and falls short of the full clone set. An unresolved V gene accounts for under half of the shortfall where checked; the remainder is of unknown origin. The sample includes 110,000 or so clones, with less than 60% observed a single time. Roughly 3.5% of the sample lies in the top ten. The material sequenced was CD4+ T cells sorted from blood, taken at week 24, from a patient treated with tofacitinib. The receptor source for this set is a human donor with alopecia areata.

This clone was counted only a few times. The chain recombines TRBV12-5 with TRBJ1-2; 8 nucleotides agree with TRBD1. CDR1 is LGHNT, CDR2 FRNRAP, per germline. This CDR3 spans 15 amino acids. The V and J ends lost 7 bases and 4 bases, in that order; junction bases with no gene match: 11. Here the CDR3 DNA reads TGTGCTAGTGCCCGAGAGACAGGGGATCTCTATGGCTACACCTTC. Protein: CASARETGDLYGYTF.

CDR3 nucleotide sequence: TGTGCCAGCAGCTGGAAGAGGGTTAATGAAAAACTGTTTTTT. Translated, it gives CASSWKRVNEKLFF. The V gene is TRBV7-2, the J gene TRBJ1-4; D is uncertain. The CDR3 sequence is 14 residues long. Germline V gene data show CDR1 as SGHTA and CDR2 as FQGNSA. V gave up 4 bases and J gave up 4 bases, with 10 bases separating them.

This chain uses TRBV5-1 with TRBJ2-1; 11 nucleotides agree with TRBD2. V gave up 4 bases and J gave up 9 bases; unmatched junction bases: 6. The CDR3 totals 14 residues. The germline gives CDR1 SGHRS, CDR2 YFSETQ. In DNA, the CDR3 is TGCGCCAGCAGCCCCGTAGCGGGGGGGCCTGAGCAGTTCTTC. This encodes CASSPVAGGPEQFF.

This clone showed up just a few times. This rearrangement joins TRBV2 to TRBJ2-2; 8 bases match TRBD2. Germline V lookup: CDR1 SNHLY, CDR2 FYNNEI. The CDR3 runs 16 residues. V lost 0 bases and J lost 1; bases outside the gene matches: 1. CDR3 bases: TGTGCCAGCAGTGAAGCCCTAGCGGGGAACACCGGGGAGCTGTTTTTT. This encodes CASSEALAGNTGELFF.

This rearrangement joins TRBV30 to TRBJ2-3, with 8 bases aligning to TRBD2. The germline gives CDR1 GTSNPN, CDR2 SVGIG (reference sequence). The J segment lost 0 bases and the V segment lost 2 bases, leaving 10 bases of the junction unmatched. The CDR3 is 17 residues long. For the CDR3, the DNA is TGTGCCTGGAGTCCTCTCGGTGAGCGGGGGAGCACAGATACGCAGTATTTT. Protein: CAWSPLGERGSTDTQYF.

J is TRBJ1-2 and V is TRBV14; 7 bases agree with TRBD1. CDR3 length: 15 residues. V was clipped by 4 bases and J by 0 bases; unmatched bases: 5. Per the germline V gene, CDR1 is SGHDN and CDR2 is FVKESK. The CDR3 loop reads CASSPTGAANYGYTF. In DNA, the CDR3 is TGTGCCAGCAGCCCTACAGGGGCGGCTAACTATGGCTACACCTTC. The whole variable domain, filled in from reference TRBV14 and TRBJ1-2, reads EAGVTQFPSHSVIEKGQTVTLRCDPISGHDNLYWYRRVMGKEIKFLLHFVKESKQDESGMPNNRFLAERTGGTYSTLKVQPAELEDSGVYFCASSPTGAANYGYTFGSGTRLTVV.

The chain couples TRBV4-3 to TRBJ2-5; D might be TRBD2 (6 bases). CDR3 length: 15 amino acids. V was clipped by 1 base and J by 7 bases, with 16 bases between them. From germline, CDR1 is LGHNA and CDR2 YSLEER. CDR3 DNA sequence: TGCGCCAGCAGCCAAGGTCGCAGGGCGCGGGGGACCCAGTACTTC. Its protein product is CASSQGRRARGTQYF.

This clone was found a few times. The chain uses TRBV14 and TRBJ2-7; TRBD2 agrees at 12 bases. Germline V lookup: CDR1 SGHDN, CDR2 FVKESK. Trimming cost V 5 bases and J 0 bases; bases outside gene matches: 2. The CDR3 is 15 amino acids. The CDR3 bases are TGTGCCAGCAGCGGACTAGCGGGGATCTCCTACGAGCAGTACTTC. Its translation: CASSGLAGISYEQYF.

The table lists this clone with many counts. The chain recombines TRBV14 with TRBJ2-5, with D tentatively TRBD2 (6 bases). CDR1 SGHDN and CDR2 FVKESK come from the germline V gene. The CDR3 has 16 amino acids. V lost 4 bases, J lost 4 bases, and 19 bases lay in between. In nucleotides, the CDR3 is TGTGCCAGCAGCCGGAGGGGTCTTATGGGCGGAGAGACCCAGTACTTC. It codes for CASSRRGLMGGETQYF.

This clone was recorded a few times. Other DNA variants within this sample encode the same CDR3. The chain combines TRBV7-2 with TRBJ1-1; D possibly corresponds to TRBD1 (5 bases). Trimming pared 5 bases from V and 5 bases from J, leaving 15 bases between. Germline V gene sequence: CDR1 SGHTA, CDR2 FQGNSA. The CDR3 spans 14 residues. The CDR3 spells CASSPQGRRTEAFF. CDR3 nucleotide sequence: TGTGCCAGCAGCCCTCAGGGACGAAGAACTGAAGCTTTCTTT.

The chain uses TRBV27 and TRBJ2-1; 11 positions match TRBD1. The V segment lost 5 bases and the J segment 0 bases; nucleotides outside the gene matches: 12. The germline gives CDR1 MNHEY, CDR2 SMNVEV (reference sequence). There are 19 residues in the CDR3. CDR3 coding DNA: TGTGCCAGCAGTCCTGCCGGGGACAGGGGGAGAAGCTCCTACAATGAGCAGTTCTTC. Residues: CASSPAGDRGRSSYNEQFF.

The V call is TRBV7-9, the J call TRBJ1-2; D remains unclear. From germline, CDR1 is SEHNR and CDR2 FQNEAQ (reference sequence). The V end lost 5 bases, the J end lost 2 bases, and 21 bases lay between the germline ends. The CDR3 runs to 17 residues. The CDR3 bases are TGTGCCAGCAGCCCAGACGTACGCTTGATCGAGAACTATGGCTACACCTTC. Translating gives CASSPDVRLIENYGYTF.

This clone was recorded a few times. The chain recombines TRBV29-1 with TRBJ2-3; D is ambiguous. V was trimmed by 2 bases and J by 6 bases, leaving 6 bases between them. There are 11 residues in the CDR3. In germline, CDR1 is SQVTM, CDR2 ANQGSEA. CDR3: CSVETVDTQYF. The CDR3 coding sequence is TGCAGCGTTGAAACGGTGGATACGCAGTATTTT.

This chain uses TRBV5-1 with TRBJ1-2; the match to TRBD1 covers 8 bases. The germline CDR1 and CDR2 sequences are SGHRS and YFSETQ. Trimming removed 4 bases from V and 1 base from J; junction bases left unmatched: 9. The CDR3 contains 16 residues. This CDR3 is CASSPRAGGSNYGYTF. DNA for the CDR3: TGCGCCAGCAGCCCCAGGGCAGGGGGCAGTAACTATGGCTACACCTTC.

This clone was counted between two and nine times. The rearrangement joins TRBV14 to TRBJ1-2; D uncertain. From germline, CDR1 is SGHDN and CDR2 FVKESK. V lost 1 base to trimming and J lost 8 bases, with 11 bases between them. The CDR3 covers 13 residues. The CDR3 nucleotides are TGTGCCAGCAGCCAAGCCAGACAATCCGGCTACACCTTC. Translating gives CASSQARQSGYTF. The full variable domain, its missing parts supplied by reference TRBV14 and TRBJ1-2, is EAGVTQFPSHSVIEKGQTVTLRCDPISGHDNLYWYRRVMGKEIKFLLHFVKESKQDESGMPNNRFLAERTGGTYSTLKVQPAELEDSGVYFCASSQARQSGYTFGSGTRLTVV.

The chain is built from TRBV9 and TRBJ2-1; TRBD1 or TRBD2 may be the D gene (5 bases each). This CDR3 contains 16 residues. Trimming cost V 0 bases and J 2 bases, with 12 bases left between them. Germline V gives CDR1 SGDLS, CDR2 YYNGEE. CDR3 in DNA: TGTGCCAGCAGCGTAGTTTTCGGGACGACCTACAATGAGCAGTTCTTC. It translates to CASSVVFGTTYNEQFF.

The CDR3 region has the DNA TGTGCCAGCAGCTTAGCGGACAGTGGCGAAGCTTTCTTT. Protein: CASSLADSGEAFF. V gene TRBV7-9 combines with J gene TRBJ1-1; possibly TRBD1 for D (6 bases). CDR1 is SEHNR, CDR2 FQNEAQ, per germline (reference sequence). Trimming removed 0 bases from V and 8 bases from J, with 10 bases in between. This CDR3 region has 13 residues.

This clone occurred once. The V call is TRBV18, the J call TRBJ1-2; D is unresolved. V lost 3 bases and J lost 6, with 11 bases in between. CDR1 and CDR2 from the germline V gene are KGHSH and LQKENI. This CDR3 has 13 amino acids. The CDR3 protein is CASSPGQDDGYTF. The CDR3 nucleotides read TGTGCCAGCTCACCTGGCCAGGACGATGGCTACACCTTC.

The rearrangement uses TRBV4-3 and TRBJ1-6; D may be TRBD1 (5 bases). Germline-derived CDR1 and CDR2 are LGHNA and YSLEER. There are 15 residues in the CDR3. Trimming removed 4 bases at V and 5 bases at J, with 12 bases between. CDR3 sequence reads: CASSRKGAHNSPLHF. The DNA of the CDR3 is TGCGCCAGCAGCCGCAAAGGGGCACATAATTCACCCCTCCACTTT.

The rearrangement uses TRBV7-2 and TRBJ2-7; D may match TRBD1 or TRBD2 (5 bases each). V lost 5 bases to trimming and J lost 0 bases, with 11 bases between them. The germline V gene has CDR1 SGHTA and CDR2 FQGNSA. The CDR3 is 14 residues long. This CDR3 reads CASSRRGFSYEQYF. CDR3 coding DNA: TGTGCCAGCAGCCGACGGGGCTTCTCCTACGAGCAGTACTTC.

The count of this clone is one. The CDR3 DNA follows: TGTGCCAGCAGCTTAGCGGGGGGGCCGTACGAGCAGTACTTC. Amino acids: CASSLAGGPYEQYF. This chain joins TRBV5-4 and TRBJ2-7; TRBD2 matches at 10 bases. Per the germline V gene, CDR1 is SGHNT and CDR2 is YYREEE (reference sequence). The CDR3 extends over 14 amino acids. The junction had 3 bases not matched to a gene; V was cut back by 2 bases and J by 4 bases. The full variable domain, rest sourced from reference TRBV5-4 and TRBJ2-7, is ETGVTQSPTHLIKTRGQQVTLRCSSQSGHNTVSWYQQALGQGPQFIFQYYREEENGRGNFPPRFSGLQFPNYSSELNVNALELDDSALYLCASSLAGGPYEQYFGPGTRLTVT.

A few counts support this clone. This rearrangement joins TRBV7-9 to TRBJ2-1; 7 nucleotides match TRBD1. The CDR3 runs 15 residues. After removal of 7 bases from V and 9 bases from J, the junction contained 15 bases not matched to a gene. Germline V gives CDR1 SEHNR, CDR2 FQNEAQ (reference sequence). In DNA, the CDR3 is TGTGCCAGCAAGGGCAGGGGGATCGAGGTTGGTGAGCAGTTCTTC. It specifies CASKGRGIEVGEQFF.

The CDR3 loop is CASSLMRLQETQYF. The CDR3 nucleotides read TGTGCCAGCAGCTTGATGAGGTTACAAGAGACCCAGTACTTC. The rearrangement joins TRBV7-2 to TRBJ2-5, with D uncertain. CDR1 is SGHTA and CDR2 is FQGNSA in the germline V gene. V dropped 3 bases and J dropped 2 bases, with 10 bases sitting between them. The CDR3 length is 14 residues.

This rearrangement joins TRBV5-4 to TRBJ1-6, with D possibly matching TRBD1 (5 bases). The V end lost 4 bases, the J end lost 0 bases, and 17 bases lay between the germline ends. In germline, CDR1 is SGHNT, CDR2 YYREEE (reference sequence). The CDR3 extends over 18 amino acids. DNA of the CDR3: TGTGCCAGCAGCCCGACAGCCCCGGGCAGCTCCTATAATTCACCCCTCCACTTT. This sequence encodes CASSPTAPGSSYNSPLHF.

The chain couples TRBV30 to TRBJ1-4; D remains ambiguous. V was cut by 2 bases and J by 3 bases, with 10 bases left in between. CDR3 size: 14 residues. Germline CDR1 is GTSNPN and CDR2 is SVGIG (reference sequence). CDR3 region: CAWSRYGPNEKLFF. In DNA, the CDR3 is TGTGCCTGGAGTCGCTATGGGCCTAATGAAAAACTGTTTTTT.